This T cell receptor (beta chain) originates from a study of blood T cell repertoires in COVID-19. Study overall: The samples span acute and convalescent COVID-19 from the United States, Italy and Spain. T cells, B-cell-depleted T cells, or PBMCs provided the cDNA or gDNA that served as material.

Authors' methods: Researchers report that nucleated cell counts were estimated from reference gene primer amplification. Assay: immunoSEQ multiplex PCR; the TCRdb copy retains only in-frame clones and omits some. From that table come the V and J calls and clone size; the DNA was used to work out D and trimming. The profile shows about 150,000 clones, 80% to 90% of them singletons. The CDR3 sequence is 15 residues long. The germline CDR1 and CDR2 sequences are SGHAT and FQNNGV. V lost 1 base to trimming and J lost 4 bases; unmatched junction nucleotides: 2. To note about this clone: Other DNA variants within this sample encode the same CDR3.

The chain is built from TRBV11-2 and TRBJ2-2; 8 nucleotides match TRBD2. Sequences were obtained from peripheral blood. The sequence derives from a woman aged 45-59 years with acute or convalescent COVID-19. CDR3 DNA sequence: TGTGCCAGCAGCTTAGTCGGGAGGGCCACCGGGGAGCTGTTTTTT. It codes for CASSLVGRATGELFF. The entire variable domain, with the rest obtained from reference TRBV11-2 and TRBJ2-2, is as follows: EAGVAQSPRYKIIEKRQSVAFWCNPISGHATLYWYQQILGQGPKLLIQFQNNGVVDDSQLPKDRFSAERLKGVDSTLKIQPAKLEDSAVYLCASSLVGRATGELFFGEGSRLTVL.